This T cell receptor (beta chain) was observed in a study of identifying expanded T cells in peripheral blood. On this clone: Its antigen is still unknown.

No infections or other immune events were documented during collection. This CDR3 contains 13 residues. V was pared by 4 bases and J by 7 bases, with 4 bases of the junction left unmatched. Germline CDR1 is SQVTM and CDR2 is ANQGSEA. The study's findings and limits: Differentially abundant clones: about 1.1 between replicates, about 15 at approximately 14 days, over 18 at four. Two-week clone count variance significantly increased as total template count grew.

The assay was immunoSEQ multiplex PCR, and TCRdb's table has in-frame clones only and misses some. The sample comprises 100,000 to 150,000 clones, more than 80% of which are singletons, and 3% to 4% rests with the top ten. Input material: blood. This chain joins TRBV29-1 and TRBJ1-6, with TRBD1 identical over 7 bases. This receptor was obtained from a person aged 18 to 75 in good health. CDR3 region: CSVGQGENSPLHF. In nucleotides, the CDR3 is TGCAGCGTTGGACAGGGTGAGAATTCACCCCTCCACTTT.